This TCR beta chain was documented in a study of shared clonotypes between healthy human individuals. Profiled with immunoSEQ multiplex PCR; TCRdb holds only in-frame clones, not every one. Of around 1.1 million clones in the sample, around three quarters were seen once. Per the germline V gene, CDR1 is GTSNPN and CDR2 is SVGIG (reference sequence). This CDR3 has 14 residues. Trimming shortened V by 6 bases and J by 2 bases, and 16 bases separated the two germline ends. The rearrangement uses TRBV30 and TRBJ1-1, with D uncertain. The sequencing sample was made of memory CD4+ T cells from PBMCs. Subset of the sample: CD45RA-negative fraction. This TCR derives from a man aged 18 to 35 in good health. Some clones in this sample may be carry-over from other donors' samples. The CDR3 loop reads CACDPRGFNTEAFF. CDR3 nucleotide sequence: TGTGCCTGTGACCCCCGGGGATTTAACACTGAAGCTTTCTTT.